These 21 T cell receptor beta chains came from one sample sequenced in a study of T cells in tumors and immune-related adverse events. Clones were sequenced by immunoSEQ multiplex PCR, and TCRdb holds only the in-frame ones, with some missing. The repertoire consists of more than 10,000 clones, with around 90% occurring once and the leading ten covering 1.4% to 1.5%. The material sequenced was lymph node tissue, taken from a patient treated with anti-PD-1 therapy. Receptor source: a female donor with metastatic renal cell carcinoma.

The gene calls are TRBV4-2 and TRBJ2-1; D unclear. This CDR3 spans 14 amino acids. CDR1 LGHNA and CDR2 YNFKEQ come from the germline V gene. V lost 4 bases and J lost 5, with 12 bases in between. CDR3 loop: CASSRIDFDNEQFF. The CDR3 nucleotides read TGTGCCAGCAGCCGCATAGACTTCGACAATGAGCAGTTCTTC.

V usage is TRBV28 and J usage is TRBJ1-5; D is unclear. The CDR3 is made up of 15 amino acids. Trimming shortened V by 3 bases and J by 3 bases, and 12 bases separated the two germline ends. Germline CDR1 is MDHEN and CDR2 is SYDVKM. The CDR3 coding sequence is TGTGCCAGCAGTTTCGACCGAGAAGACAATCAGCCCCAGCATTTT. Protein sequence: CASSFDREDNQPQHF.

This chain joins TRBV28 and TRBJ2-7; D not certain. V was cut by 8 bases and J by 2 bases, with 4 bases left in between. The CDR3 has 10 residues. Germline lookup yields CDR1 MDHEN and CDR2 SYDVKM. The CDR3 sequence: CASGAYEQYF. As DNA, the CDR3 is TGTGCCAGCGGAGCCTACGAGCAGTACTTC.

This chain joins TRBV6-1 and TRBJ1-2, with 10 positions matching TRBD1. V lost 6 bases and J lost 5; bases outside the gene matches: 6. Germline CDR1 MNHNS, CDR2 SASEGT. The CDR3 covers 14 residues. CDR3: CASSPTGGGYGYTF. In DNA, the CDR3 is TGTGCCAGCAGCCCGACAGGGGGCGGTTATGGCTACACCTTC.

This chain uses TRBV5-8 with TRBJ2-1, with D perhaps assigned TRBD1 or TRBD2 (6 bases each). V was trimmed by 7 bases and J by 3 bases, leaving 23 bases between them. This CDR3 contains 17 residues. Germline loops: CDR1 SGHTS, CDR2 YDEGEE. This CDR3 is CASRAVRGGTSYNEQFF. The CDR3 DNA is TGTGCCAGCCGGGCAGTTCGGGGCGGGACAAGCTACAATGAGCAGTTCTTC.

The chain couples TRBV2 to TRBJ1-6, with 8 bases fitting TRBD1. Germline V gene data show CDR1 as SNHLY and CDR2 as FYNNEI. V lost 8 bases, J lost 8 bases, and 11 bases stayed unmatched. This CDR3 contains 15 residues. The CDR3: CASDLGQGGYSPLHF. CDR3 in DNA: TGTGCCAGCGATCTAGGACAGGGAGGGTATTCACCCCTCCACTTT.

The rearrangement links TRBV14 to TRBJ2-1; 12 bases map to TRBD2. The CDR3 sequence is 18 residues long. The germline V gene encodes CDR1 SGHDN and CDR2 FVKESK. After removal of 1 base from V and 0 bases from J, the junction contained 4 bases not matched to a gene. The CDR3 region has the DNA TGTGCCAGCAGCCAAGCCCTGACTAGCGGGAGCTCCTACAATGAGCAGTTCTTC. Its translation is CASSQALTSGSSYNEQFF.

The CDR3 DNA follows: TGTGCCAGCAGGCCCGGGACAAACTACGAGCAGTACTTC. It is translated as CASRPGTNYEQYF. The V call is TRBV27, the J call TRBJ2-7, with a weak D call TRBD1 (6 bases). The CDR3 runs 13 residues. Germline V gene data show CDR1 as MNHEY and CDR2 as SMNVEV (reference sequence). Between the trimmed V and J ends, which lost 6 bases and 3 bases, there was a span of 12 bases.

The V call is TRBV11-3, the J call TRBJ1-1; D may be TRBD1 (6 bases). This CDR3 comprises 14 residues. V lost 3 bases and J lost 1, with 9 bases in between. CDR1 is SGHNT, CDR2 YENEEA, per germline. Here the CDR3 DNA reads TGTGCCAGCAGCTTCTCAGGGGCGAACACTGAAGCTTTCTTT. Its protein is CASSFSGANTEAFF.

The rearrangement joins TRBV7-9 to TRBJ2-5; maybe TRBD2 (6 bases). This CDR3 has 16 amino acids. Germline V gene data show CDR1 as SEHNR and CDR2 as FQNEAQ (reference sequence). The V end lost 1 base, the J end lost 5 bases, and 17 bases lay between the germline ends. DNA for the CDR3: TGTGCCAGCAGCTTAGGGAGGAGGACTCGGGGGGAGACCCAGTACTTC. Its protein product is CASSLGRRTRGETQYF.

V and J are TRBV2 and TRBJ1-5; unclear D gene. V dropped 4 bases and J dropped 0 bases, with 10 bases sitting between them. CDR3 length equals 15 residues. The germline gives CDR1 SNHLY, CDR2 FYNNEI. The CDR3 bases are TGTGCCAGCAGTGCCCCCGGAATTAGCAATCAGCCCCAGCATTTT. This sequence encodes CASSAPGISNQPQHF.

V is TRBV2 and J is TRBJ2-7; possible D gene TRBD2, 7 bases. Germline V gives CDR1 SNHLY, CDR2 FYNNEI. The CDR3 has 15 amino acids. The V and J ends lost 2 bases and 7 bases respectively, with 18 bases between them. The CDR3 DNA reads TGTGCCAGCAGTGAAAAGGGGGGGAGGAGAGTAGAGCAGTACTTC. This sequence encodes CASSEKGGRRVEQYF.

The J gene is TRBJ2-1, the V gene TRBV9, with 10 bases matching TRBD1. V was clipped by 0 bases and J by 8 bases; unmatched bases: 2. The CDR3 sequence is 14 residues long. CDR1 is SGDLS, CDR2 YYNGEE, per germline. The CDR3 loop reads CASSVGDRGHEQFF. The CDR3 DNA reads as TGTGCCAGCAGCGTAGGGGACAGGGGCCATGAGCAGTTCTTC.

The chain recombines TRBV19 with TRBJ1-2, with 8 bases matching TRBD1. V dropped 4 bases and J dropped 9; count of bases not matched to a gene: 7. There are 13 residues in the CDR3. The germline CDR1 and CDR2 sequences are LNHDA and SQIVND (reference sequence). In nucleotides, the CDR3 is TGTGCCAGTAGTACTAGGCGGGACAGGAGCTACACCTTC. Translating it yields CASSTRRDRSYTF.

The chain employs TRBV19 and TRBJ2-7; the match to TRBD1 covers 10 bases. From germline, CDR1 is LNHDA and CDR2 SQIVND (reference sequence). V dropped 5 bases and J dropped 2; count of bases not matched to a gene: 6. This CDR3 has 15 residues. CDR3 DNA sequence: TGTGCCAGTAGTCCCAGACAGGGGGCCACCTACGAGCAGTACTTC. Protein product: CASSPRQGATYEQYF. The full variable domain, rest sourced from reference TRBV19 and TRBJ2-7, is DGGITQSPKYLFRKEGQNVTLSCEQNLNHDAMYWYRQDPGQGLRLIYYSQIVNDFQKGDIAEGYSVSREKKESFPLTVTSAQKNPTAFYLCASSPRQGATYEQYFGPGTRLTVT.

J is TRBJ1-1 and V is TRBV12-5; D remains unclear. V was cut by 5 bases and J by 6 bases, with 10 bases left in between. This CDR3 contains 12 residues. Germline CDR1 is LGHNT and CDR2 is FRNRAP. CDR3 nucleotide sequence: TGTGCTAGTGGTACTCGCGGTCCTGAAGCTTTCTTT. Translating gives CASGTRGPEAFF.

This clone was recorded once. This chain joins TRBV28 and TRBJ2-7; 10 bases map to TRBD2. Germline loops: CDR1 MDHEN, CDR2 SYDVKM. Trimming took 6 bases from V and 0 from J; bases not matched to a gene: 5. CDR3 length: 15 residues. The DNA of the CDR3 is TGTGCCAGCAGAACACTAGCGGGGTCCTCCTACGAGCAGTACTTC. It codes for CASRTLAGSSYEQYF.

The chain links TRBV18 to TRBJ1-4; D not certain. CDR1 and CDR2 (germline): KGHSH, LQKENI. Deletions cut 6 bases from V and 5 bases from J, with 13 bases between. This CDR3 comprises 14 residues. The CDR3 DNA sequence: TGTGCCAGCTCTGAGTACGGACTCAATGAAAAACTGTTTTTT. Translating it yields CASSEYGLNEKLFF.

The chain employs TRBV27 and TRBJ2-3; D gene unclear. V was cut by 1 base and J by 0 bases, with 8 bases left in between. CDR3 length: 15 residues. Germline V gene data show CDR1 as MNHEY and CDR2 as SMNVEV (reference sequence). CDR3 coding DNA: TGTGCCAGCAGTTTATTGGGCAGGAGCACAGATACGCAGTATTTT. Protein sequence: CASSLLGRSTDTQYF.

The gene calls are TRBV11-3 and TRBJ2-1; 7 bases agree with TRBD2. Per the germline V gene, CDR1 is SGHNT and CDR2 is YENEEA. The CDR3 is 15 residues long. V lost 3 bases to trimming and J lost 1 base; unmatched junction nucleotides: 3. CDR3 in DNA: TGTGCCAGCAGCTTCGCGGGAGAGTCCTACAATGAGCAGTTCTTC. Translating it yields CASSFAGESYNEQFF.

The chain couples TRBV19 to TRBJ2-7; D is possibly TRBD1 (6 bases). This CDR3 contains 15 residues. Germline V CDR1 and CDR2: LNHDA, SQIVND (reference sequence). The ends were cut back, 2 bases at V and 1 base at J, with 12 bases in the middle. The CDR3 loop is CASSISRGTSYEQYF. DNA of the CDR3: TGTGCCAGTAGTATATCGAGGGGGACGTCCTACGAGCAGTACTTC.